This T cell receptor (beta chain) was sequenced during a study of blood T cell repertoires in COVID-19. The CDR3 runs to 16 residues. The germline gives CDR1 MNHNY, CDR2 SVGAGI (reference sequence). V was clipped by 0 bases and J by 6 bases, with 15 bases between them. Libraries were prepared by immunoSEQ multiplex PCR; TCRdb keeps only in-frame clonotypes and omits some of them. The sample lists 55,000 to 80,000 clones, approximately 89% occurring once. The sequenced sample consisted of peripheral blood. The receptor comes from an elderly man with acute or convalescent COVID-19. The V call is TRBV6-6, the J call TRBJ1-5; a weak D match, TRBD1 (6 bases). The CDR3 coding sequence is TGTGCCAGCAGTTACTCGATGGGGGGGCAGATTCAGCCCCAGCATTTT. Translation: CASSYSMGGQIQPQHF.